These T cell receptor beta chains were read from a single sample in a study of T cells after yellow fever vaccination. MiXCR was run by TCRdb on the 5' RACE reads, yielding one entry per CDR3 protein. Seen here are 510,000 or so distinct CDR3 sequences, about a fifth observed once, and the top ten hold roughly an eighth. The sequencing used PBMCs, collected 15 days after the yellow fever booster vaccination. The receptors were gathered from a man younger than 45 who received the YFV17D yellow fever vaccine. Both conserved end residues are part of each CDR3. A D gene is named only where the DNA matches it firmly. The listing skips clone size in some rows; elsewhere it reads once, few, many or a size class.

CDR3 DNA	CDR3 protein	J gene	D gene	clone size	V gene
TGTGCCAGCAGCCCAGACACCGGAGGCAATCAGCCCCAGCATTTT	CASSPDTGGNQPQHF	TRBJ1-5	.	few	TRBV7-9
TGTGCCAGCGCGCCGGAACTAGCGGGAGTAGGCGAGCAGTACTTC	CASAPELAGVGEQYF	TRBJ2-7	TRBD2	.	TRBV27
TGTGCCAGCAGTAACCTTAAAGCGGAGACCCAGTACTTC	CASSNLKAETQYF	TRBJ2-5	.	.	TRBV6-5
TGCAGTGCTAGGGGGGCGGGAGGGTCCTACGAGCAGTACTTC	CSARGAGGSYEQYF	TRBJ2-7	TRBD2	many	TRBV20-1
TGCGCCAGCAGCCCGCCTGTGACAGGGGGCACCGGGGAGCTGTTTTTT	CASSPPVTGGTGELFF	TRBJ2-2	TRBD1	few	TRBV5-1
TGTGCCAGTAGTATTTGGGGCATCGCGGGAGTGGGTAACAATGAGCAGTTCTTC	CASSIWGIAGVGNNEQFF	TRBJ2-1	TRBD2	.	TRBV19
TGCAGCGTTGCAGGAAACAATGAGCAGTTCTTC	CSVAGNNEQFF	TRBJ2-1	.	few	TRBV29-1
TGCGCCAGCAGCCCCGATACGACTAGCGGGCGCTCCGAGCAGTACTTC	CASSPDTTSGRSEQYF	TRBJ2-7	TRBD2	.	TRBV5-1
TGTGCCAGCAGAACCGGGACAGGGCGGACCGGGGAGCTGTTTTTT	CASRTGTGRTGELFF	TRBJ2-2	TRBD1	.	TRBV7-2
TGCGCCAGCAGCCAAGATGACAGCCTTTACGAGCAGTACTTC	CASSQDDSLYEQYF	TRBJ2-7	.	.	TRBV4-3
TGTGCCAGCAGCCTAGCGGGGAGCACCGGGGAGCTGTTTTTT	CASSLAGSTGELFF	TRBJ2-2	TRBD2	many	TRBV12-3/TRBV12-4
TGTGCCAGCAGCGTAGATAGCGAATACTACGAGCAGTACTTC	CASSVDSEYYEQYF	TRBJ2-7	.	few	TRBV9
TGTGCTAGCAGCCCGAGCGGGGTCCCCGAGACCCAGTACTTC	CASSPSGVPETQYF	TRBJ2-5	TRBD2	.	TRBV7-7
TGTGCCACCAGTGATCCCGGGGGTAGCGGGACCGATGAGCAGTTCTTC	CATSDPGGSGTDEQFF	TRBJ2-1	TRBD2	.	TRBV24-1
TGCGCCAGCAGCCAAGATCCGGGCATAAGGGGCTACGAGCAGTACTTC	CASSQDPGIRGYEQYF	TRBJ2-7	.	.	TRBV4-3
TGTGCCAGTAGTATAGATCTCGACACAGATACGCAGTATTTT	CASSIDLDTDTQYF	TRBJ2-3	.	.	TRBV19
TGTGCCAGCAGGGAGTTAGCGGGTGGCACGCAGTTCTTC	CASRELAGGTQFF	TRBJ2-1	TRBD2	few	TRBV12-3/TRBV12-4
TGTGCCAGCAGTGAATATGGACGGGAGGCCAACGTCCTGACTTTC	CASSEYGREANVLTF	TRBJ2-6	.	.	TRBV25-1
TGTGCCAGCAGCTACCTGCAGGGGATATCCTACGAGCAGTACTTC	CASSYLQGISYEQYF	TRBJ2-7	.	few	TRBV7-2
TGCAGCGCGCCCCCATGGGGTGGGGCATGGGGCGAGCAGTACTTC	CSAPPWGGAWGEQYF	TRBJ2-7	.	few	TRBV29-1
TGCGCCAGCAGCACCGGACAGGGGGAATGGGGACCCCTCCACTTT	CASSTGQGEWGPLHF	TRBJ1-6	TRBD1	.	TRBV5-1
TGCGCCAGCAGCCAAGAAAGTTCTACAGATACGCAGTATTTT	CASSQESSTDTQYF	TRBJ2-3	.	.	TRBV4-3
TGCAGTGCTTATAAGCCGACAGGGATTAGGCGCGAGCAGTACTTC	CSAYKPTGIRREQYF	TRBJ2-7	TRBD1	.	TRBV20-1